The clone carrying this TCR beta chain was found a few times. The antigen remains unidentified. This record belongs to a study of beta chain features in type 1 diabetes. Points from the study as a whole: Among patients with Type 1 diabetes, TCRB CDR3s were moderately but significantly shorter in every one of the four CD4+ subsets.

V was trimmed by 0 bases and J by 3 bases, leaving 9 bases between them. This CDR3 spans 15 amino acids. Germline lookup yields CDR1 SGHDN and CDR2 FVKESK. Expressed TCRB transcripts were sequenced because the isolated RNA had all been reverse transcribed beforehand. Profiling relied on immunoSEQ multiplex PCR, and the TCRdb table lists in-frame clones only, not all of them. The sample consists of more than 300,000 clones, over 10% of them appearing once. The sequenced sample was naive CD4+ T cells from blood. This receptor was identified in a woman aged 18-30 years with type 1 diabetes. The rearrangement joins TRBV14 to TRBJ2-1; maybe TRBD2 (7 bases). Written as DNA, the CDR3 is TGTGCCAGCAGCCAAGATAGGGGGGGCTACAATGAGCAGTTCTTC. Translated: CASSQDRGGYNEQFF.